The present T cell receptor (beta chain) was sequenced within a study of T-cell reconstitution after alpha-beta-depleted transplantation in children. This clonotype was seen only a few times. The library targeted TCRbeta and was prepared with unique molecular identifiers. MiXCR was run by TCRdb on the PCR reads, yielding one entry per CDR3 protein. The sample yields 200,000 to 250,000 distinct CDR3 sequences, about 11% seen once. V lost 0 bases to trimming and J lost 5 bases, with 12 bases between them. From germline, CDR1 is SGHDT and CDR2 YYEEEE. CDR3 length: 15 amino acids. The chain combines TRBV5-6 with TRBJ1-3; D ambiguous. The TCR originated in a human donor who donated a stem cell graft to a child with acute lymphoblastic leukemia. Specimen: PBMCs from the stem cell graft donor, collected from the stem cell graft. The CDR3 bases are TGTGCCAGCAGCTTGGGTGAGGGCCCGAGAAACACCATATATTTT. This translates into CASSLGEGPRNTIYF. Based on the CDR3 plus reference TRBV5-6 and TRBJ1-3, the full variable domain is DAGVTQSPTHLIKTRGQQVTLRCSPKSGHDTVSWYQQALGQGPQFIFQYYEEEERQRGNFPDRFSGHQFPNYSSELNVNALLLGDSALYLCASSLGEGPRNTIYFGEGSWLTVV.